This T cell receptor beta chain was profiled in a study of human T cells and chemical hapten exposure (TCRdb year 2021). For the wider study: For sensitization, 2% DPC in acetone was applied to a roughly 2 cm by roughly 2 cm area of upper inner arm skin. The libraries were sequenced as a pool, and the TCR yield per sample differed mostly because of small variations in library volumes within the pool. The patient cohort, mostly female, included alopecia areata with under or over 50% scalp involvement, alopecia totalis and alopecia universalis. Throughout the approximately 24-week study period, patients were also given weekly therapeutic DPC doses on the scalp. Blood samples were taken from patients before sensitization (week 0) and at 2, 6 and about 24 weeks after DPC sensitization. Twenty-nine alopecia patients provided blood for TCR sequencing at one to four time points (pre-sensitization, 2, 6 and 24 weeks). Patch testing on the upper back used Finn chambers containing 0.01% DPC, with scoring done after 6 days according to International Contact Dermatitis Research Group standards. This study followed changes in the peripheral blood TCR repertoire in vivo during primary and secondary sensitization of alopecia patients to the hapten diphenylcyclopropenone (DPC).

The time point label of this sample denotes: pre-sensitization, week 0. This sample's treatment or condition label indicates: therapeutic diphenylcyclopropenone sensitization with weekly scalp DPC. At every patch-test visit, the blood draw took place before the patch test was put on. Patients were considered eligible if aged 18 to 70, diagnosed with alopecia and deemed suitable for DPC therapy, and patients were excluded if pregnant. Unfractionated whole blood was collected in Tempus Blood RNA tubes, and total RNA was extracted from that blood. The paper as a whole reports these results and caveats: Because all patients had alopecia, a presumed autoimmune disease, the immune response of the patients might differ from that of healthy individuals. Compared with pre-sensitization or healthy control sets, expanded TCRs formed significantly more large CDR3 similarity clusters, which is consistent with antigen-driven responses. Repeated subsampling changed both the strength of the expansion versus patch-test correlation and the threshold at which the correlation became significant. Patch test score was positively correlated with the number of PT1 expanded TCRs, with significance at thresholds 8, 16 and 32 but not at 4. The number of TCRs above 1 in 1000 frequency did not change with DPC sensitization; there was no evidence of global repertoire structure alterations.

As for this clonotype: The target of this receptor is not known. No base-level quality is on record; no much larger clone is a single base apart.

Receptor libraries were prepared by RACE. The reads were generated on a NextSeq 500. Library preparation attached unique molecular identifiers to individual cDNA molecules for quantitative, reproducible TCR counting. For every blood RNA sample, sequencing covered both the TCR alpha and TCR beta chains. Turning to the authors' computational methods: The median number of TCRs per sample was approximately 93,000, ranging from roughly 20,000 to 700,000. The Decombinator software suite was used to annotate the V, J and CDR3 of the TCR reads. Every sample was subsampled to the same number of TCRs (28,000) for the PS versus PT1 abundance plots. TCRs were defined as expanded if absent before sensitization and observed at least eight times at the 2-week time point. TCRdb reran the public reads through fastp at Q25 and MiXCR, keeping productive beta chains. Entries are consolidated by CDR3 protein sequence, retaining the most common genes and DNA. The V and J calls and clone size are TCRdb's, not the authors'. This sample holds 60,000 or so distinct CDR3 sequences; 8% to 10% were observed only once. Roughly 8.8% of the sample is held by the ten biggest clonotypes.

Sequences SGHRS (CDR1) and YFSETQ (CDR2) are obtained from the germline V gene. Reading from cysteine to phenylalanine, the CDR3 counts 15 amino acids. Left in the record is the CDR3 DNA by itself, 45 bases read in frame from the first base. V is clipped by 2 bases and J by 2 bases, and the sequence between their germline boundaries is 11 bases long. The input for sequencing was whole blood, taken in connection with sensitization to the hapten diphenylcyclopropenone (DPC). Recombination joined TRBV5-1 with TRBJ2-1, with a weak D call of TRBD2 (6 bases match). This receptor was identified in a man aged 40-49 years with alopecia areata. Some clones in this sample may be carry-over from other donors' samples. The nucleotide sequence is TGCGCCAGCAGCTTAGGGGACTCCCCCTACAATGAGCAGTTCTTC. It codes for CASSLGDSPYNEQFF.